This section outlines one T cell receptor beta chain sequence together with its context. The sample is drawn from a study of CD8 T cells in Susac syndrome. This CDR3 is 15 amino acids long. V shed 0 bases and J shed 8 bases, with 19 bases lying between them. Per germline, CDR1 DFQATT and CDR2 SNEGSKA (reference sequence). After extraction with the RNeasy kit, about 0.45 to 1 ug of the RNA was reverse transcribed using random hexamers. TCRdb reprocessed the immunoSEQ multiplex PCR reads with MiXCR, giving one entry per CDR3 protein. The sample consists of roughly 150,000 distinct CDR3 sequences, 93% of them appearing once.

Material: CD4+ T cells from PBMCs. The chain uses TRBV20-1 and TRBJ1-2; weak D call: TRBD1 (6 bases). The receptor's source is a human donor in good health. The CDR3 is CSARDRGQLSPGYTF. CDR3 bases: TGCAGTGCTAGAGATAGGGGACAACTCTCTCCGGGCTACACCTTC.